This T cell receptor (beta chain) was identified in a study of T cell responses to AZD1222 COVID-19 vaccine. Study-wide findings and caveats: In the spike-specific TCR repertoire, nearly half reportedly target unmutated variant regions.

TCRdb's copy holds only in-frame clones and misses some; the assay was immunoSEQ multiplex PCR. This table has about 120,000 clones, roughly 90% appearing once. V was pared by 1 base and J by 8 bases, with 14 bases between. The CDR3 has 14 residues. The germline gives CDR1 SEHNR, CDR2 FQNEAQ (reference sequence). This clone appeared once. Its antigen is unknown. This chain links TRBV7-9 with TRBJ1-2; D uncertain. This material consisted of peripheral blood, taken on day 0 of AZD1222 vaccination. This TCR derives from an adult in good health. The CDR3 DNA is TGTGCCAGCAGCTTAGAGACCGAATCGGGCGGCTACACCTTC. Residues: CASSLETESGGYTF.